This is a list of T cell receptor beta chains from one sample in a study of patients and donors after allogeneic stem cell transplantation. In TCRdb, the RT-PCR reads were re-called with MiXCR into one record per CDR3 protein. The profile shows approximately 200,000 distinct CDR3 sequences, less than 45% of them singletons. Input material: blood, either unsorted or a sorted T cell fraction (not recorded which). The receptors come from a human donor who was either an allogeneic HSCT recipient or a stem cell or donor lymphocyte infusion donor (not recorded which). It is not recorded whose cells these are; they may come from a transplant donor. Each CDR3 is given with its conserved first and last residue. The D gene is left open where the match is weak. Expanded clones get a size class; other rows say once, few or many, or leave the size out.

v_call,clone_size,d_call,j_call,cdr3_aa,cdr3_nt
TRBV15,.,.,TRBJ2-2,CATSTDKFFFTGELFF,TGTGCCACCAGCACCGACAAGTTCTTTTTCACCGGGGAGCTGTTTTTT
TRBV5-1,.,TRBD1,TRBJ2-1,CASDRDGYNEQFF,TGCGCCAGCGACAGGGATGGCTACAATGAGCAGTTCTTC
TRBV5-5,few,.,TRBJ1-2,CASSLSAGVDYGYTF,TGTGCCAGCAGCTTGTCGGCAGGGGTAGACTATGGCTACACCTTC
TRBV12-3/TRBV12-4,many,.,TRBJ1-2,CASSLQISNYGYTF,TGTGCCAGCAGTTTACAGATCTCTAACTATGGCTACACCTTC
TRBV12-3/TRBV12-4,.,.,TRBJ1-4,CASSPPGADEKLFF,TGTGCCAGCAGTCCGCCGGGAGCGGATGAAAAACTGTTTTTT
TRBV4-2,.,.,TRBJ1-2,CASSQDGAQDNYGYTF,TGTGCCAGCAGCCAAGATGGGGCCCAAGACAACTATGGCTACACCTTC
TRBV9,.,.,TRBJ2-3,CASSGMGDTQYF,TGTGCCAGCAGCGGTATGGGGGATACGCAGTATTTT
TRBV12-3/TRBV12-4,few,TRBD1,TRBJ1-3,CASSYYRGAGNTIYF,TGTGCCAGCAGTTACTACAGGGGTGCTGGAAACACCATATATTTT
TRBV3-1,.,.,TRBJ2-5,CASRLRGGKETQYF,TGTGCCAGCAGACTCCGTGGGGGCAAAGAGACCCAGTACTTC
TRBV27,.,.,TRBJ1-1,CASQRGQSNTEAFF,TGTGCCAGTCAGAGAGGACAGTCGAACACTGAAGCTTTCTTT
TRBV10-3,.,TRBD2,TRBJ2-1,CAISESLPLSTSVNEQFF,TGTGCCATCAGTGAGTCGCTCCCACTTTCCACTAGCGTCAATGAGCAGTTCTTC
TRBV2,few,.,TRBJ2-1,CASSGPSGDEQFF,TGTGCCAGCAGCGGACCGAGCGGAGATGAGCAGTTCTTC
TRBV12-3/TRBV12-4,.,.,TRBJ1-2,CASSLAKGDGYTF,TGTGCCAGCAGTTTAGCGAAGGGAGATGGCTACACCTTC
TRBV12-3/TRBV12-4,.,.,TRBJ1-1,CAILTGNTEAFF,TGTGCCATCCTCACGGGGAACACTGAAGCTTTCTTT
TRBV12-3/TRBV12-4,.,.,TRBJ2-3,CASNPTTSTDTQYF,TGTGCCAGCAACCCTACGACTAGCACAGATACGCAGTATTTT
TRBV9,.,TRBD2,TRBJ2-7,CASSHGTSGRESEQYF,TGTGCCAGCAGCCACGGGACTAGCGGGAGGGAATCCGAGCAGTACTTC